Each of the 32 T cell receptor beta chains below was sequenced from the same sample in a study of blood T cell repertoires in COVID-19. Measured with immunoSEQ multiplex PCR; TCRdb has only the in-frame clones, and not every one. The sample shows 300,000 to 350,000 clones, 70% to 90% of them seen only once. Sequencing used PBMCs or T cells enriched from blood (not recorded which). The receptors stem from a man aged 30-40 years who had recovered from COVID-19.

The genes are TRBV5-1 and TRBJ1-2; D not certain. Germline V gives CDR1 SGHRS, CDR2 YFSETQ. This CDR3 comprises 13 residues. Trimming removed 3 bases from V and 4 bases from J, with 10 bases in between. CDR3 nucleotide sequence: TGCGCCAGCAGCTCCGGGGAAGGCTATGGCTACACCTTC. Residues: CASSSGEGYGYTF.

V gene TRBV4-2 combines with J gene TRBJ1-4, with D unresolved. Germline V CDR1 and CDR2: LGHNA, YNFKEQ. The CDR3 loop spans 15 amino acids. Trimming took 0 bases from V and 5 from J, leaving 10 bases between them. CDR3 residues: CASSQDDWANEKLFF. The CDR3 region has the DNA TGTGCCAGCAGCCAAGATGATTGGGCAAATGAAAAACTGTTTTTT.

This sequence joins TRBV7-2 and TRBJ2-2; no clear D gene. The germline CDR1 and CDR2 sequences are SGHTA and FQGNSA. Trimming removed 0 bases at V and 5 bases at J, with 7 bases between. The length of the CDR3 is 14 residues. CDR3 loop: CASSLAFRTGELFF. CDR3 nucleotide sequence: TGTGCCAGCAGCTTAGCTTTTCGGACCGGGGAGCTGTTTTTT.

As regards this clone: The sample contains more than one DNA sequence encoding this CDR3. The chain recombines TRBV7-9 with TRBJ1-4; 10 nucleotides agree with TRBD1. The trim removed 5 bases at V and 2 bases at J, leaving 2 bases unmatched. Per germline, CDR1 SEHNR and CDR2 FQNEAQ (reference sequence). The CDR3 covers 15 residues. CDR3 nucleotides: TGTGCCAGCAGCCGGGACAGGGGTACTAATGAAAAACTGTTTTTT. This sequence encodes CASSRDRGTNEKLFF.

Details on this clone: The same CDR3 is also encoded by other DNA sequences in this sample. The chain has TRBV29-1 and TRBJ1-1, with TRBD1 matching over 9 bases. V trimming: 6 bases; J trimming: 5 bases; junction bases outside the gene matches: 7. The V gene's germline CDR1 is SQVTM and CDR2 ANQGSEA. The CDR3 runs 13 residues. The CDR3 loop reads CSVKQGADTEAFF. The CDR3 bases are TGCAGCGTAAAACAGGGGGCGGATACTGAAGCTTTCTTT.

The chain couples TRBV27 to TRBJ1-6; TRBD1 aligns across 8 bases. Germline V gene data show CDR1 as MNHEY and CDR2 as SMNVEV (reference sequence). The junction had 2 bases not matched to a gene; V was cut back by 6 bases and J by 4 bases. This CDR3 comprises 14 residues. CDR3 DNA sequence: TGTGCCAGCAGCTGGGACAGGTATAATTCACCCCTCCACTTT. Its protein is CASSWDRYNSPLHF.

J is TRBJ1-5 and V is TRBV5-5; D unclear. CDR3 length: 12 amino acids. Germline values: CDR1 SGHKS, CDR2 YYEKEE (reference sequence). The V gene lost 4 bases and the J gene lost 4 bases, with 6 bases spanning the gap. CDR3 in amino acids: CASSEVNQPQHF. CDR3 in DNA: TGTGCCAGCAGCGAGGTAAATCAGCCCCAGCATTTT.

V and J are TRBV5-4 and TRBJ2-7, with 7 bases that match TRBD2. Germline V CDR1 and CDR2: SGHNT, YYREEE (reference sequence). Trimming took 5 bases from V and 0 from J; bases not matched to a gene: 14. The CDR3 totals 17 residues. The CDR3 DNA sequence: TGTGCCAGCAGATCCTCGGGGGGAGTTTATTCCTCCTACGAGCAGTACTTC. Its translation is CASRSSGGVYSSYEQYF.

This clone was counted between two and nine times. The genes are TRBV7-9 and TRBJ1-3; D is uncertain. The CDR3 spans 13 residues. The ends were cut back, 7 bases at V and 0 bases at J, with 7 bases in the middle. Germline V gene lookup returns CDR1 SEHNR and CDR2 FQNEAQ (reference sequence). This CDR3 reads CASMVSSGNTIYF. In nucleotides, the CDR3 is TGTGCCAGCATGGTCAGCTCTGGAAACACCATATATTTT.

The chain's CDR3 is CATRNVGYTTNEKLFF. The DNA of the CDR3 is TGTGCCACGAGGAATGTCGGTTATACGACTAATGAAAAACTGTTTTTT. The J gene is TRBJ1-4, the V gene TRBV19; unclear D gene. Germline loops: CDR1 LNHDA, CDR2 SQIVND (reference sequence). Trimming took off 10 bases at V and 2 bases at J, with 20 bases between the two ends. The CDR3 contains 16 residues.

The chain recombines TRBV30 with TRBJ2-1, with 11 bases fitting TRBD2. The germline V gene encodes CDR1 GTSNPN and CDR2 SVGIG (reference sequence). The CDR3 covers 15 residues. The ends lost 3 bases at V and 3 bases at J; junction bases unmatched: 4. The CDR3 DNA is TGTGCCTGGAGCGCCGGGACTAGCGGCTACAATGAGCAGTTCTTC. Its protein product is CAWSAGTSGYNEQFF.

This chain links TRBV4-3 with TRBJ2-1; TRBD2 matches 11 bases. With V trimmed by 4 bases and J by 4 bases, 3 bases remained unmatched. This CDR3 is 15 amino acids long. CDR1 and CDR2 (germline): LGHNA, YSLEER. The CDR3 coding sequence is TGCGCCAGCAGCCCCGGGACTAGCGGATACAATGAGCAGTTCTTC. Its translation is CASSPGTSGYNEQFF.

The chain joins TRBV18 to TRBJ2-1; D gene ambiguous. The CDR3 is 14 residues long. Germline assignment: CDR1 KGHSH and CDR2 LQKENI. V gave up 2 bases and J gave up 9 bases, with 14 bases separating them. This chain's CDR3 is CASSPVLTGVEQFF. The CDR3 nucleotides read TGTGCCAGCTCACCAGTGTTAACGGGTGTTGAGCAGTTCTTC.

In DNA form, the CDR3 reads TGTGCCAGCTCACCCCAGGGGCTCCTAGGCGAGCAGTACTTC. This codes for CASSPQGLLGEQYF. The rearrangement uses TRBV18 and TRBJ2-7; TRBD1 might be the D (6 bases). The germline V and J ends were trimmed by 3 bases and 6 bases, with 15 bases remaining between them. The CDR3 length is 14 residues. Germline CDR1 KGHSH, CDR2 LQKENI.

This chain connects TRBV6-5 to TRBJ2-1; D might be TRBD1 (6 bases). This CDR3 spans 14 amino acids. Per germline, CDR1 MNHEY and CDR2 SVGAGI. Trimming took off 0 bases at V and 9 bases at J, with 12 bases between the two ends. Here the CDR3 reads CASSYSEQGGEQFF. The DNA for the CDR3 is TGTGCCAGCAGTTACTCGGAACAAGGGGGTGAGCAGTTCTTC.

This chain links TRBV20-1 with TRBJ2-7, with 7 bases that match TRBD1. The germline V gene encodes CDR1 DFQATT and CDR2 SNEGSKA (reference sequence). The length of the CDR3 is 13 residues. V was clipped by 3 bases and J by 7 bases; unmatched bases: 9. The CDR3 DNA follows: TGCAGTGCTAGTGGGGACAGCTTAACAGAGCAGTACTTC. Amino acids: CSASGDSLTEQYF.

The chain joins TRBV4-2 to TRBJ1-3; 8 bases fit TRBD1. The germline V gene has CDR1 LGHNA and CDR2 YNFKEQ. The CDR3 length is 15 residues. V lost 4 bases, J lost 3 bases, and 5 bases stayed unmatched. CDR3 region: CASSLDRGRGNTIYF. The CDR3 region has the DNA TGTGCCAGCAGCCTAGACAGGGGTCGTGGAAACACCATATATTTT.

The chain recombines TRBV6-2 or TRBV6-3 with TRBJ2-7; possibly TRBD2 for D (5 bases). Germline CDR1 is MNHEY and CDR2 is SVGEGT. This CDR3 is built from 12 residues. Trimming took 4 bases from V and 4 from J, leaving 8 bases between them. The CDR3 loop is CASSSRGYEQYF. The CDR3 region has the DNA TGTGCCAGCAGTTCGCGCGGGTACGAGCAGTACTTC.

This chain links TRBV19 with TRBJ2-1; 8 nucleotides line up with TRBD2. The J segment lost 10 bases and the V segment lost 3 bases, leaving 11 bases of the junction unmatched. CDR1 LNHDA and CDR2 SQIVND come from the germline V gene (reference sequence). The CDR3 length is 15 residues. CDR3 residues: CASSIAGGAGVEQFF. The CDR3 nucleotides are TGTGCCAGTAGTATTGCGGGGGGTGCCGGGGTGGAGCAGTTCTTC.

This chain links TRBV24-1 with TRBJ1-2; D remains unclear. The CDR3 runs to 13 residues. V was shortened by 4 bases and J by 3 bases, with 8 bases between the two germline ends. Germline lookup yields CDR1 KGHDR and CDR2 SFDVKD. The CDR3 sequence is CATSDPVDYGYTF. The CDR3 DNA is TGTGCCACCAGTGACCCCGTCGACTATGGCTACACCTTC.

J is TRBJ1-1 and V is TRBV19; 9 bases are shared with TRBD1. Per germline, CDR1 LNHDA and CDR2 SQIVND (reference sequence). V gave up 7 bases and J gave up 0 bases; unmatched junction bases: 9. This CDR3 contains 16 residues. CDR3 in DNA: TGTGCCAGTACCATAGGGACAGGGACCATGAACACTGAAGCTTTCTTT. Amino acid sequence: CASTIGTGTMNTEAFF.

The chain has TRBV6-5 and TRBJ2-7; D might be TRBD2 (5 bases). V lost 9 bases to trimming and J lost 4 bases, with 10 bases between them. Germline-derived CDR1 and CDR2 are MNHEY and SVGAGI. The CDR3 totals 11 residues. The CDR3, as DNA: TGTGCCAGTAACACGGGGTACGAGCAGTACTTC. Translating gives CASNTGYEQYF.

The chain combines TRBV7-9 with TRBJ1-2, with 7 nucleotides matching TRBD1. Germline V gene sequence: CDR1 SEHNR, CDR2 FQNEAQ (reference sequence). The CDR3 has 17 residues. Trimming at V came to 4 bases and at J to 2 bases, leaving 13 bases not matched to a gene. CDR3 DNA: TGTGCCAGCAGCTCAGACAGGGCCAGCTGGGCGAACTATGGCTACACCTTC. Encoded protein: CASSSDRASWANYGYTF.

This chain uses TRBV19 with TRBJ1-1; D remains ambiguous. Germline V gives CDR1 LNHDA, CDR2 SQIVND (reference sequence). This CDR3 region has 15 residues. V lost 7 bases and J 5 bases, leaving 20 bases between the germline ends. CDR3 loop: CASTLSWMGRTEAFF. The CDR3 bases are TGTGCCAGTACCCTAAGCTGGATGGGCAGGACTGAAGCTTTCTTT.

The V gene is TRBV6-5, the J gene TRBJ1-2; TRBD1 agrees at 8 bases. Trimming removed 2 bases from V and 6 bases from J; junction bases left unmatched: 11. CDR1 is MNHEY and CDR2 is SVGAGI in the germline V gene. The CDR3 runs to 16 residues. As DNA, the CDR3 is TGTGCCAGCAGTTACCGCAGGGGGCGCCCACCGGATGGCTACACCTTC. Amino acids: CASSYRRGRPPDGYTF.

The chain joins TRBV5-5 to TRBJ1-2; TRBD1 is a possible D gene (6 bases). The CDR3 has 14 residues. Germline V gene data show CDR1 as SGHKS and CDR2 as YYEKEE (reference sequence). The V and J ends lost 0 bases and 2 bases respectively, with 8 bases between them. In DNA, the CDR3 is TGTGCCAGCAGCTTGGGAACAGGGAACTATGGCTACACCTTC. It is translated as CASSLGTGNYGYTF.

The rearrangement uses TRBV9 and TRBJ2-7, with TRBD2 identical over 8 bases. The V and J ends lost 5 bases and 6 bases, in that order; junction bases with no gene match: 7. This CDR3 comprises 13 residues. Per the germline V gene, CDR1 is SGDLS and CDR2 is YYNGEE. This CDR3 reads CASSTGGGGEQYF. The CDR3 DNA follows: TGTGCCAGCAGTACGGGAGGGGGAGGCGAGCAGTACTTC.

This sequence joins TRBV19 and TRBJ2-7; 9 nucleotides agree with TRBD1. The germline CDR1 and CDR2 sequences are LNHDA and SQIVND (reference sequence). V gave up 10 bases and J gave up 2 bases; unmatched junction bases: 9. The CDR3 loop spans 14 amino acids. The CDR3 DNA sequence: TGTGCCACCGTTGACAGGGGGGCTACCTACGAGCAGTACTTC. Amino acid sequence: CATVDRGATYEQYF.

The chain couples TRBV7-2 to TRBJ2-7; TRBD2 matches at 7 bases. With 3 bases clipped from V and 9 bases from J, the junction kept 8 bases outside the gene matches. Germline V gives CDR1 SGHTA, CDR2 FQGNSA. CDR3 length: 13 residues. As DNA, the CDR3 is TGTGCCAGCAGCTTGGGGACTTCTAGCGGGCAGTACTTC. Translated, it gives CASSLGTSSGQYF.

The chain uses TRBV11-3 and TRBJ1-6; 8 bases are shared with TRBD1. This CDR3 has 15 residues. Germline loops: CDR1 SGHNT, CDR2 YENEEA. V shed 5 bases, J shed 7 bases, and the junction held 7 bases outside the gene matches. CDR3 bases: TGTGCCAGCAGCAAAACCGGGACAGGAAATTCACCCCTCCACTTT. Its protein product is CASSKTGTGNSPLHF. Full variable domain (remainder filled in from reference TRBV11-3 and TRBJ1-6): EAGVVQSPRYKIIEKKQPVAFWCNPISGHNTLYWYLQNLGQGPELLIRYENEEAVDDSQLPKDRFSAERLKGVDSTLKIQPAELGDSAVYLCASSKTGTGNSPLHFGNGTRLTVT.

About this clone itself: The same CDR3 can be traced to other DNA sequences in this sample. The chain couples TRBV3-1 (or the pseudogene TRBV3-2) to TRBJ1-6; TRBD1 agrees at 10 bases. Germline lookup yields CDR1 LGHDT and CDR2 YNNKEL (reference sequence). V lost 1 base, J lost 10 bases, and 1 base stayed unmatched. This CDR3 spans 14 amino acids. As DNA, the CDR3 is TGTGCCAGCAGCCAAGGGACAGGGGGATCACCCCTCCACTTT. Encoded protein: CASSQGTGGSPLHF.

DNA of the CDR3: TGTGCCAGCAGCTTAGTAGGGGGCTCTGGGGCCAACGTCCTGACTTTC. This codes for CASSLVGGSGANVLTF. The chain uses TRBV7-2 and TRBJ2-6; D might be TRBD1 (6 bases). This CDR3 has 16 amino acids. Trimming took 1 base from V and 0 from J, leaving 7 bases between them. Germline V gene sequence: CDR1 SGHTA, CDR2 FQGNSA. Drawing the rest from reference TRBV7-2 and TRBJ2-6, the complete variable domain is GAGVSQSPSNKVTEKGKDVELRCDPISGHTALYWYRQSLGQGLEFLIYFQGNSAPDKSGLPSDRFSAERTGGSVSTLTIQRTQQEDSAVYLCASSLVGGSGANVLTFGAGSRLTVL.